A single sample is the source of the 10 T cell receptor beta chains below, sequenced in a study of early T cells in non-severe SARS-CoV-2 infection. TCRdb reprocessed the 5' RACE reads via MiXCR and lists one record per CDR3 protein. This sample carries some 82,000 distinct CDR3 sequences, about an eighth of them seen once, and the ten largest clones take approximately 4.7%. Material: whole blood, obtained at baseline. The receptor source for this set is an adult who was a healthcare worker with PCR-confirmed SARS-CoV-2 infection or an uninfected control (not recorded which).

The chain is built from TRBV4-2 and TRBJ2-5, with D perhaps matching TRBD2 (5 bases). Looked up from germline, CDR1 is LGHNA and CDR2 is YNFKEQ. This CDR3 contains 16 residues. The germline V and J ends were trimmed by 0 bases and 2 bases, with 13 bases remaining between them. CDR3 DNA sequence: TGTGCCAGCAGCCAAGAGAGGGCTAGCATTCAAGAGACCCAGTACTTC. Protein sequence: CASSQERASIQETQYF.

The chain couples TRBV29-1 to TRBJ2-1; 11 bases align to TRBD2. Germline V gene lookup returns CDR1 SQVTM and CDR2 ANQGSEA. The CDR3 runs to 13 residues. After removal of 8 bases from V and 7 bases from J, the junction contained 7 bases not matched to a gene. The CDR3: CSCPGLAENEQFF. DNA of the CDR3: TGCAGCTGTCCGGGACTAGCGGAAAATGAGCAGTTCTTC.

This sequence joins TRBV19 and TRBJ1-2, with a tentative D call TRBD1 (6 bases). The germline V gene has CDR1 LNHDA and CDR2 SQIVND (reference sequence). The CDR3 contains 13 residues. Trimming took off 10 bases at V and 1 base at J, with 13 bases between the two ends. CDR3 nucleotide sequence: TGTGCCACCGCGGACAGCTATAACTATGGCTACACCTTC. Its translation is CATADSYNYGYTF.

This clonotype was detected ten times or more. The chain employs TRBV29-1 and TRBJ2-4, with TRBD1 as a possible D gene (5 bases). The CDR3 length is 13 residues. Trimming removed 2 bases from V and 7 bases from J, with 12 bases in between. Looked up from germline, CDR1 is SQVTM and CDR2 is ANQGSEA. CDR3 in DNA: TGCAGCGTTGAACAGGGTAAAAGGAACATTCAGTACTTC. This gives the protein CSVEQGKRNIQYF.

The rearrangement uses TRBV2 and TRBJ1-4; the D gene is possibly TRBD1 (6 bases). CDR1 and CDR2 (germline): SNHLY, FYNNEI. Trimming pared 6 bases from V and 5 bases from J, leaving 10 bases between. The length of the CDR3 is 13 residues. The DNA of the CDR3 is TGTGCCAGCAGCCAGGACAGAAATGAAAAACTGTTTTTT. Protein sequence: CASSQDRNEKLFF.

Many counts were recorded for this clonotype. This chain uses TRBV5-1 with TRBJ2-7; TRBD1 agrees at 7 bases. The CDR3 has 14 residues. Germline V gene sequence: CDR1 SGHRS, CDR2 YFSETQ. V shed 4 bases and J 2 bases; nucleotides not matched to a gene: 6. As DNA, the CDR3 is TGCGCCAGCAGCACGCAGACAGGGACCTACGAGCAGTACTTC. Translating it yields CASSTQTGTYEQYF.

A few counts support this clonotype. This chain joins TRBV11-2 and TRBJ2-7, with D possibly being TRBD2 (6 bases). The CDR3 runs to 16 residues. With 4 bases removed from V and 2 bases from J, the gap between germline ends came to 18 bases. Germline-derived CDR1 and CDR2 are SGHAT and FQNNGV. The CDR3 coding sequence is TGTGCCAGCAGCTCCCGGTTCAGCGGGCTAACCTACGAGCAGTACTTC. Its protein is CASSSRFSGLTYEQYF.

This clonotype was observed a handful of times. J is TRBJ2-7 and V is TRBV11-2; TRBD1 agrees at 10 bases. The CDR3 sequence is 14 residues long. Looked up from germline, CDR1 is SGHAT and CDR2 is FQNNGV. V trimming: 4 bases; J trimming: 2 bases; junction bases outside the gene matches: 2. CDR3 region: CASSWDRGPYEQYF. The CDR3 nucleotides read TGTGCCAGCAGCTGGGACAGGGGCCCCTACGAGCAGTACTTC.

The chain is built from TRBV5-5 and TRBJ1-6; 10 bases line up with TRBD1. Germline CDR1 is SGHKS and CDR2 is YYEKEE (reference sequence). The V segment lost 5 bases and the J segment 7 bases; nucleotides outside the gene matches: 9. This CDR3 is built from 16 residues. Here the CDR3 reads CASRTGQGSKNSPLHF. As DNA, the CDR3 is TGTGCCAGCAGGACGGGACAGGGGAGCAAAAATTCACCCCTCCACTTT.

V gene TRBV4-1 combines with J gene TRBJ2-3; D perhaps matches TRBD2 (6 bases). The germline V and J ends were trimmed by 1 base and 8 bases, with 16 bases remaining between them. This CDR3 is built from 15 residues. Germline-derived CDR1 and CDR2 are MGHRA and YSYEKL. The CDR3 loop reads CASSQGTEVRGTQYF. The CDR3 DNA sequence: TGCGCCAGCAGCCAAGGGACGGAGGTGCGGGGTACGCAGTATTTT.